The clone carrying this TCR beta chain occurred once. In the same sample, other DNA sequences code for this CDR3. Clones were sequenced by immunoSEQ multiplex PCR, and TCRdb holds only the in-frame ones, with some missing. Among some 120,000 clones, more than 90% were seen once, and the ten largest hold 3.5% to 5%. Trimming took off 3 bases at V and 1 base at J, with 6 bases between the two ends. The germline V gene has CDR1 LNHDA and CDR2 SQIVND (reference sequence). The CDR3 is 13 residues long. The Seattle site enrolled patients during active infection and followed them longitudinally. These data belong to a study of blood T cell repertoires in COVID-19. Looking at the study overall: The United States, Italy and Spain provided the acute and convalescent COVID-19 samples. From T cells, B-cell-depleted T cells, or PBMCs came the material, which was cDNA or gDNA.

The chain is built from TRBV19 and TRBJ1-1, with unresolved D. The source is a man aged 60 to 75 with COVID-19, enrolled during active disease. Input material: peripheral blood. The DNA of the CDR3 is TGTGCCAGTAGTATTAACAGGAACACTGAAGCTTTCTTT. Translating it yields CASSINRNTEAFF.